The next 6 T cell receptor beta chains were all read from a single sample in a study of OX40 agonist ivuxolimab in advanced cancers. Method: immunoSEQ multiplex PCR; TCRdb's copy keeps in-frame clones and lacks some. The sample holds approximately 61,000 clones, about nine tenths seen once. This sample comprised CD4+ or CD8+ T cells sorted from blood, obtained in a trial of the OX40 agonist ivuxolimab. These receptor sequences come from an adult with an advanced solid tumor such as melanoma, head and neck, liver or kidney cancer.

The chain joins TRBV7-9 to TRBJ1-1; D unclear. The CDR3 covers 13 residues. Germline CDR1 reads SEHNR; CDR2 reads FQNEAQ (reference sequence). The V end lost 3 bases, the J end lost 5 bases, and 10 bases lay between the germline ends. This CDR3 reads CASSFIVGTEAFF. CDR3 nucleotide sequence: TGTGCCAGCAGCTTTATCGTCGGTACTGAAGCTTTCTTT.

The chain uses TRBV7-9 and TRBJ2-5; TRBD1 aligns across 9 bases. The V and J ends lost 8 bases and 1 base, in that order; junction bases with no gene match: 2. The CDR3 loop spans 13 amino acids. CDR1 SEHNR and CDR2 FQNEAQ come from the germline V gene (reference sequence). CDR3 sequence reads: CASGTGSQETQYF. CDR3 nucleotide sequence: TGTGCCAGCGGGACAGGGAGCCAAGAGACCCAGTACTTC. Using reference TRBV7-9 and TRBJ2-5 for the parts outside the CDR3, the full variable domain is DTGVSQNPRHKITKRGQNVTFRCDPISEHNRLYWYRQTLGQGPEFLTYFQNEAQLEKSRLLSDRFSAERPKGSFSTLEIQRTEQGDSAMYLCASGTGSQETQYFGPGTRLLVL.

Here the CDR3 DNA reads TGTGCCACCAGCAGAGATTTCAGGTTCTACGAGCAGTACTTC. Its translation is CATSRDFRFYEQYF. The chain joins TRBV15 to TRBJ2-7; no reliable D call. CDR3 size: 14 residues. From germline, CDR1 is LNHNV and CDR2 YYDKDF (reference sequence). V gave up 0 bases and J gave up 3 bases, with 9 bases separating them.

The chain couples TRBV4-3 to TRBJ2-7; 12 bases agree with TRBD2. Looked up from germline, CDR1 is LGHNA and CDR2 is YSLEER. J was trimmed by 5 bases and V by 4 bases; bases with no gene match: 15. The CDR3 is 18 residues long. CDR3 protein: CASSPHPPTSGSPHEQYF. The CDR3 DNA follows: TGCGCCAGCAGCCCACACCCCCCGACTAGCGGGAGCCCCCACGAGCAGTACTTC.

This chain connects TRBV28 to TRBJ2-7; 11 nucleotides line up with TRBD2. The CDR3 is made up of 13 amino acids. CDR1 MDHEN and CDR2 SYDVKM come from the germline V gene. V lost 7 bases, J lost 3 bases, and 2 bases stayed unmatched. Here the CDR3 DNA reads TGTGCCAGCAACCTAGCGGGGGGCTACGAGCAGTACTTC. Translated: CASNLAGGYEQYF.

This sequence joins TRBV19 and TRBJ2-3, with 7 bases identical to TRBD2. The CDR3 is made up of 14 amino acids. Germline V CDR1 and CDR2: LNHDA, SQIVND (reference sequence). Unmatched junction bases numbered 3, after V lost 5 bases and J lost 1 base. The CDR3 sequence: CASSGAGGTDTQYF. CDR3 nucleotide sequence: TGTGCCAGTAGTGGTGCGGGGGGCACAGATACGCAGTATTTT.